This TCR beta chain was captured in a study of cytomegalovirus exposure and HLA in healthy donors. Study-wide findings and caveats: Analysis was performed later, and it showed HLA-associated TCR beta chains to be more clonally expanded than equally common others.

Among the donors, all were healthy bone marrow donors. Amplification used 60 Vbeta primers and 13 Jbeta primers. Produced via immunoSEQ multiplex PCR; TCRdb's table is partial and in-frame only. The sample has over 75,000 clones, roughly 83% seen once. To note about this clone: Its antigen is still unknown.

CDR1 LNHDA and CDR2 SQIVND come from the germline V gene (reference sequence). Losses at the gene ends were 9 bases for V and 5 bases for J; bases not matched to a gene: 7. This CDR3 is 14 amino acids long. Sequenced: PBMCs. The origin of this receptor is a woman in her forties or fifties in good health and CMV-seronegative. The chain uses TRBV19 and TRBJ2-2; TRBD1 aligns across 9 bases. In DNA form, the CDR3 reads TGTGCCAGCCTGGGAGGGACAGGGACCGGGGAGCTGTTTTTT. As protein: CASLGGTGTGELFF.